This TCR beta chain was sequenced for a study of blood T cell repertoires in COVID-19. Measured with immunoSEQ multiplex PCR; TCRdb has only the in-frame clones, and not every one. The sample has approximately 480,000 clones; roughly nine tenths are singletons. The ends were cut back, 5 bases at V and 2 bases at J, with 10 bases in the middle. The germline gives CDR1 SEHNR, CDR2 FQNEAQ (reference sequence). The CDR3 has 13 residues. The receptor was derived from a man younger than 35 with COVID-19, enrolled during active disease. Input material: peripheral blood. The chain joins TRBV7-9 to TRBJ2-7, with D perhaps matching TRBD2 (5 bases). The DNA of the CDR3 is TGTGCCAGCAGCCTCTCGACTACCTACGAGCAGTACTTC. It yields the protein CASSLSTTYEQYF.